The source of this T cell receptor beta chain is a study of blood T cell repertoires in COVID-19. The overall study: Specimens from acute and convalescent COVID-19 originated in the United States, Italy and Spain. The cDNA or gDNA used as material had been derived from T cells, B-cell-depleted T cells, or PBMCs.

There are 17 residues in the CDR3. Trimming cost V 8 bases and J 6 bases; bases outside gene matches: 20. Germline V gene lookup returns CDR1 SNHLY and CDR2 FYNNEI. Per the authors' pipeline: Using reference gene primer amplification, nucleated cell counts were estimated. Produced via immunoSEQ multiplex PCR; TCRdb's table is partial and in-frame only. The V and J calls and clone size are taken from that table; D and trimming were inferred from the DNA. The table lists about 140,000 clones, around 85% of them singletons, with around 2.9% in the top ten. Input material: peripheral blood. V usage is TRBV2 and J usage is TRBJ1-2; TRBD1 aligns across 8 bases. This clonotype was sampled from a man aged 45 to 65 with acute or convalescent COVID-19. Here the CDR3 DNA reads TGTGCCAGCTCGTTTCATGGACAGGGTACGGAGATGAATGGCTACACCTTC. Translated, it gives CASSFHGQGTEMNGYTF.